These 18 T cell receptor beta chains came from one sample sequenced in a study. Treg sorting used a CD4+CD25+CD127-/low gate. Via MiXCR, TCRdb re-called the 5' RACE reads, giving one row per CDR3 protein. The table shows tens of thousands of distinct CDR3 sequences, with roughly a fifth occurring only once. Sequencing was performed on Tregs sorted from blood. Every receptor here comes from a female donor with breast cancer.

This clonotype was seen more than once but under ten times. The chain couples TRBV7-9 to TRBJ2-1, with TRBD1 matching 8 bases. The CDR3 has 14 amino acids. The V and J ends lost 2 bases and 9 bases, in that order; junction bases with no gene match: 6. Germline assignment: CDR1 SEHNR and CDR2 FQNEAQ (reference sequence). Written as DNA, the CDR3 is TGTGCCAGCAGCTTATCCCAGGGGGCCAGTGAGCAGTTCTTC. Translating gives CASSLSQGASEQFF.

In its sample, this clonotype was seen a few times. The V gene is TRBV7-3, the J gene TRBJ2-2; 7 nucleotides match TRBD2. The germline V gene encodes CDR1 SGHTA and CDR2 FQGTGA. The CDR3 runs to 15 residues. V shed 8 bases and J 8 bases; nucleotides not matched to a gene: 14. CDR3 sequence: CASSVLSTSSGELFF. For the CDR3, the DNA is TGTGCCAGCTCCGTGCTATCGACTAGCTCTGGGGAGCTGTTTTTT.

This clonotype was counted between two and nine times. The chain joins TRBV4-1 to TRBJ2-2, with no clear D. Per the germline V gene, CDR1 is MGHRA and CDR2 is YSYEKL. V was clipped by 1 base and J by 8 bases, with 11 bases between them. The CDR3 runs to 14 residues. The CDR3 region has the DNA TGCGCCAGCAGCCAAGTAACGACCGGGGGGGAGCTGTTTTTT. It codes for CASSQVTTGGELFF.

This clonotype has just a few counts. This sequence joins TRBV24-1 and TRBJ1-5; D unresolved. Trimming removed 2 bases from V and 5 bases from J, with 6 bases in between. The CDR3 is 13 residues long. Germline loops: CDR1 KGHDR, CDR2 SFDVKD. The CDR3 here is CATSDYSDQPQHF. The DNA of the CDR3 is TGTGCCACCAGTGATTACAGTGATCAGCCCCAGCATTTT.

The chain uses TRBV19 and TRBJ1-5; tentative D call: TRBD1 (6 bases). CDR1 is LNHDA, CDR2 SQIVND, per germline (reference sequence). Trimming pared 3 bases from V and 6 bases from J, leaving 12 bases between. CDR3 length: 14 amino acids. As DNA, the CDR3 is TGTGCCAGTAGTATTCAGGGGCCGACTCAGCCCCAGCATTTT. Its protein is CASSIQGPTQPQHF.

This chain connects TRBV30 to TRBJ1-3, with a weak D call TRBD1 (6 bases). Trimming shortened V by 4 bases and J by 0 bases, and 10 bases separated the two germline ends. The CDR3 runs 14 residues. The V gene's germline CDR1 is GTSNPN and CDR2 SVGIG (reference sequence). CDR3 DNA: TGTGCCTGGATGGGACATGACTCTGGAAACACCATATATTTT. Translating gives CAWMGHDSGNTIYF.

This sequence joins TRBV4-1 and TRBJ1-5; D is possibly TRBD1 (6 bases). This CDR3 contains 16 residues. The ends were cut back, 1 base at V and 0 bases at J, with 10 bases in the middle. From germline, CDR1 is MGHRA and CDR2 YSYEKL. The CDR3 sequence is CASSQGDNYSNQPQHF. The CDR3 nucleotides read TGCGCCAGCAGCCAAGGGGACAACTATAGCAATCAGCCCCAGCATTTT.

To note about this clonotype: The CDR3 does not close with the conserved phenylalanine or tryptophan, likely indicating a read error. The genes are TRBV12-3 or TRBV12-4 and TRBJ1-5; no reliable D call. V was clipped by 1 base and J by 7 bases, with 8 bases between them. CDR3 length: 13 amino acids. The CDR3 nucleotides are TGTGCCAGCAGTTTAGGTGTAGGCCAGCCCCAGCATCTT. It is translated as CASSLGVGQPQHL.

The genes are TRBV7-9 and TRBJ1-1; the D gene is possibly TRBD1 (6 bases). CDR1 SEHNR and CDR2 FQNEAQ come from the germline V gene (reference sequence). The germline V and J ends were trimmed by 3 bases and 0 bases, with 11 bases remaining between them. This CDR3 has 15 residues. The CDR3 sequence: CASSFSTGVNTEAFF. The CDR3 bases are TGTGCCAGCAGCTTCTCGACAGGTGTGAACACTGAAGCTTTCTTT. The full variable domain, rest sourced from reference TRBV7-9 and TRBJ1-1, is DTGVSQNPRHKITKRGQNVTFRCDPISEHNRLYWYRQTLGQGPEFLTYFQNEAQLEKSRLLSDRFSAERPKGSFSTLEIQRTEQGDSAMYLCASSFSTGVNTEAFFGQGTRLTVV.

The chain carries TRBV4-1 and TRBJ1-3; the D is unclear. Germline V lookup: CDR1 MGHRA, CDR2 YSYEKL. This CDR3 has 13 residues. V lost 0 bases and J 4 bases, leaving 4 bases between the germline ends. CDR3 sequence: CASSQDWGNTIYF. CDR3 nucleotides: TGCGCCAGCAGCCAAGATTGGGGAAACACCATATATTTT.

A few counts support this clonotype. The chain couples TRBV7-7 to TRBJ2-7, with a tentative D call TRBD1 (6 bases). The CDR3 length is 13 residues. The germline V and J ends were trimmed by 1 base and 6 bases, with 10 bases remaining between them. Germline values: CDR1 SSHAT, CDR2 FNYEAQ (reference sequence). CDR3 nucleotide sequence: TGTGCCAGCAGCTTAGAACTGGGGGCCGAGCAGTACTTC. Its protein product is CASSLELGAEQYF.

This clonotype was found many times. This chain connects TRBV7-9 to TRBJ2-5; a weak D match, TRBD2 (5 bases). The CDR3 spans 16 residues. The V end lost 2 bases, the J end lost 5 bases, and 18 bases lay between the germline ends. CDR1 SEHNR and CDR2 FQNEAQ come from the germline V gene (reference sequence). The CDR3 nucleotides are TGTGCCAGCAGCTTAAGACCGGGATCCTCCATGGAGACCCAGTACTTC. Translating it yields CASSLRPGSSMETQYF.

A remark on this clonotype: Since the CDR3 does not end with the conserved phenylalanine or tryptophan, this likely comes from a read error. The rearrangement joins TRBV5-1 to TRBJ2-1; D is undetermined. The V and J ends lost 1 base and 5 bases respectively, with 1 base between them. Germline V gene data show CDR1 as SGHRS and CDR2 as YFSETQ. The CDR3 extends over 11 amino acids. Here the CDR3 DNA reads TGCGCCAGCAGCTTGAACAATGAGCAGTTCCTC. Translating it yields CASSLNNEQFL.

This clonotype was found a few times. The chain employs TRBV9 and TRBJ1-3; D not resolved. The CDR3 has 14 amino acids. Deletions cut 3 bases from V and 2 bases from J, with 9 bases between. In germline, CDR1 is SGDLS, CDR2 YYNGEE. DNA for the CDR3: TGTGCCAGCAGCGGGGGATTCACTGGAAACACCATATATTTT. Its translation is CASSGGFTGNTIYF.

Comment on this clonotype: Just one base apart from a much larger clone, this may be a read error. The V gene is TRBV4-3, the J gene TRBJ2-5, with 11 bases matching TRBD2. The CDR3 consists of 15 residues. Germline V lookup: CDR1 LGHNA, CDR2 YSLEER. The CDR3 reads CAGSQGTSGKETQYF. CDR3 in DNA: TGCGCCGGCAGCCAAGGGACTAGCGGAAAAGAGACCCAGTACTTC.

This clonotype was observed a single time. The V call is TRBV27, the J call TRBJ1-6, with 7 bases matching TRBD1. Germline-derived CDR1 and CDR2 are MNHEY and SMNVEV (reference sequence). CDR3 length: 17 residues. V trimming: 2 bases; J trimming: 3 bases; junction bases outside the gene matches: 7. CDR3: CASSLRGQSYYNSPLHF. Written as DNA, the CDR3 is TGTGCCAGCAGTTTACGGGGACAGAGTTACTATAATTCACCCCTCCACTTT.

This clonotype was seen ten or more times. V usage is TRBV28 and J usage is TRBJ2-7, with D tentatively TRBD2 (6 bases). Looked up from germline, CDR1 is MDHEN and CDR2 is SYDVKM. The CDR3 sequence is 16 residues long. V dropped 2 bases and J dropped 2 bases, with 16 bases sitting between them. Here the CDR3 DNA reads TGTGCCAGCAGTTTACCCCTAGCGTATCCAACCTACGAGCAGTACTTC. It encodes CASSLPLAYPTYEQYF.

This clonotype turned up a few times. CDR3 in amino acids: CASSLTGQANYGYTF. The CDR3 nucleotides read TGTGCCAGCAGTTTGACAGGCCAAGCTAACTATGGCTACACCTTC. The chain joins TRBV27 to TRBJ1-2, with TRBD1 as a possible D gene (6 bases). This CDR3 is built from 15 residues. Germline V CDR1 and CDR2: MNHEY, SMNVEV (reference sequence). V was clipped by 3 bases and J by 0 bases, with 11 bases between them.